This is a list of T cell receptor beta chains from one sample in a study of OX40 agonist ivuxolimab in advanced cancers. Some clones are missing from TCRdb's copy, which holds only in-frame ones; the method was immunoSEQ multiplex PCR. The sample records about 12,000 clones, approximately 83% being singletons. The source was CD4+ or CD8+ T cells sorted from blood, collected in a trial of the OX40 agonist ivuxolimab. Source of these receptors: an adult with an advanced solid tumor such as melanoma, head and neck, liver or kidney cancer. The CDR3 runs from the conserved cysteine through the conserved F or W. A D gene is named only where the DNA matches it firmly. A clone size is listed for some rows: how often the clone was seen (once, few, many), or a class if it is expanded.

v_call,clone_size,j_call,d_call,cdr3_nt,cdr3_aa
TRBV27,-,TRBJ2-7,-,TGTGCCAGCAGCTCCCACTACGAGCAGTACTTC,CASSSHYEQYF
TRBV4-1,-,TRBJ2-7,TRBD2,TGCGCCAGCAGCCTCGATGGGACTAGCGGGAGGGCCGGGCAGTACTTC,CASSLDGTSGRAGQYF
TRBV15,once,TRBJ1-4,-,TGTGCCACCAGCAGAACCCGACCGGATTGGTATAAGGAAAAACTGTTTTTT,CATSRTRPDWYKEKLFF
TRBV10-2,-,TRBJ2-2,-,TGCGCCAGCAGTGATCTCGCCACGAACACCGGGGAGCTGTTTTTT,CASSDLATNTGELFF
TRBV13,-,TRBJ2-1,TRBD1,TGTGCCAGCAGCGTAGGAAGGACAGGTAGCAATGAGCAGTTCTTC,CASSVGRTGSNEQFF
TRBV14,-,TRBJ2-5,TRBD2,TGTGCCAGCAGCTACACGGGACTAGCGGGGGGGCCGCAAGAGACCCAGTACTTC,CASSYTGLAGGPQETQYF
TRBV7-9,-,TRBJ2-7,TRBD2,TGTGCCAGCCCCCGACTAGCGGAGGGAAACTACGAGCAGTACTTC,CASPRLAEGNYEQYF
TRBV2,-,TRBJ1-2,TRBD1,TGTGCCAGCAGTCCGACCGGGACAGACCCCTCGAGAGGCTACACCTTC,CASSPTGTDPSRGYTF
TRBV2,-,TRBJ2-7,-,TGTGCCAGCAGTGCCGTCCCCCGGGACGAGCAGTACTTC,CASSAVPRDEQYF
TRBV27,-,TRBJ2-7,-,TGTGCCAGCAGTTTAGGGCGGCTCGAGCAGTACTTC,CASSLGRLEQYF
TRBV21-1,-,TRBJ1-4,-,TGTGCCAGCAGCAAAGGCGGACAGGGGGCGCCGCCCTTTAATGAAAAACTGTTTTTT,CASSKGGQGAPPFNEKLFF
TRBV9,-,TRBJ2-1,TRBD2,TGTGCCAGCAGCACCACATTAGCGGGGGGCCCCTACAATGAGCAGTTCTTC,CASSTTLAGGPYNEQFF
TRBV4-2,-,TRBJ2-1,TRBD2,TGTGCCAGCAGCCACGGGACTAGCGCGAGCTCCTACAATGAGCGGTTCTTC,CASSHGTSASSYNERFF
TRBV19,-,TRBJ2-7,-,TGTGCCAGTAGTCCCGTTCTGGGGCCTTACGAGCAGTACTTC,CASSPVLGPYEQYF
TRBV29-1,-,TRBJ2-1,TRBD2,TGCAGCGTTGAGGGCCCGACTAGCGGGAGATCTAGTGAGCAGTTCTTC,CSVEGPTSGRSSEQFF
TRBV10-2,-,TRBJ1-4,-,TGCGCCAGCAGTCGTCCTGCAACTAATGAAAAACTGTTTTTT,CASSRPATNEKLFF
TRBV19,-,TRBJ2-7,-,TGTGCCAGTAGCCACACGGGTTTGGTAGACGAGCAGTACTTC,CASSHTGLVDEQYF
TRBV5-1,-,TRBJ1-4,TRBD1,TGCGCCAGCAGCCTGACAGGGCTAAATGAAAAACTGTTTTTT,CASSLTGLNEKLFF
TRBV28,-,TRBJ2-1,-,-,CASSSSNEQFF
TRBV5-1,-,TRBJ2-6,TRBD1,TGCGCCAGCGGGACCACCCGGGACAGGGTGTCTGGGGCCAACGTCCTGACTTTC,CASGTTRDRVSGANVLTF
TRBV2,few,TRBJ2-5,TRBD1,TGTGCCAGCAGTGAAGGACAGGGGGCATGGGAGACCCAGTACTTC,CASSEGQGAWETQYF
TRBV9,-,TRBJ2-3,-,TGTGCCAGCAGCGTAGGCGGGACAATAGATACGCAGTATTTT,CASSVGGTIDTQYF
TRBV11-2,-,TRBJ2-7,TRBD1,TGTGCCAGCCGACAGGGATCCTACGAGCAGTACTTC,CASRQGSYEQYF
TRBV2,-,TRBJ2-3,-,TGTGCCAGCAGTGAATGGATGGATGTCGGCACAGATACGCAGTATTTT,CASSEWMDVGTDTQYF
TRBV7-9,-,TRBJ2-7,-,TGTGCCAGCAGCTTATTGACCTACGAGCAGTACTTC,CASSLLTYEQYF
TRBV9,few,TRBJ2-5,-,TGTGCCAGCAGCCCGCAGTGGGGATCAGCGGGAGAGACCCAGTACTTC,CASSPQWGSAGETQYF
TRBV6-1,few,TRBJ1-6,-,TGTGCCAGCAGTGAAATACAGAACTATAATTCACCCCTCCACTTT,CASSEIQNYNSPLHF
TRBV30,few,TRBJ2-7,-,TGTGCCTGGAGTGTCGGAAAGGGCTACGAGCAGTACTTC,CAWSVGKGYEQYF
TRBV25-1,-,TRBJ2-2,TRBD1,TGTGCCAGCAGCCGGACAGGGCCAGGGGGCACCGGGGAGCTGTTTTTT,CASSRTGPGGTGELFF
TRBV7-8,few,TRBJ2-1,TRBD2,TGTGCCAGCAGCTTAGGGGATCCTAGCGGGCCATACAATGAGCAGTTCTTC,CASSLGDPSGPYNEQFF
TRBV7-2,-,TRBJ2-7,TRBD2,TGTGCCAGCAGCTTCGCAGCGGGGGGGGCGTACGAGCAGTACTTC,CASSFAAGGAYEQYF
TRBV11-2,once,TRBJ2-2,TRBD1,TGTGCCAGCAGCTTAGGGGACAGGGTCGCGAACACCGGGGAGCTGTTTTTT,CASSLGDRVANTGELFF
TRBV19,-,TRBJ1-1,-,TGTGCCAGTAGTATAGATCCGGGGAACACTGAAGCTTTCTTT,CASSIDPGNTEAFF
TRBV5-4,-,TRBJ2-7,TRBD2,TGTGCCAGCAGCCAAGATCCCCTAGCGGGGTACTTGGAGCAGTACTTC,CASSQDPLAGYLEQYF
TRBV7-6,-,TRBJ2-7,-,TGTGCCAGCAGCTTAGGGTCCGTCTACGAGCAGTACTTC,CASSLGSVYEQYF
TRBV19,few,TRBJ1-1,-,TGTGCCAGTAGTTTAAGCAACACTGAAGCTTTCTTT,CASSLSNTEAFF
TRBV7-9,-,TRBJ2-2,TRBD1,TGTGCCAGCAGCTCCCAAACAGGGGGTATTTACACCGGGGAGCTGTTTTTT,CASSSQTGGIYTGELFF
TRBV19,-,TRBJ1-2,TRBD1,TGTGCCAGTAGCGGGGACAGCTATGGCTACACCTTC,CASSGDSYGYTF
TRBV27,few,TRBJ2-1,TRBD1,TGTGCCAGCAGCGGACAGGGGAGCTCCTACAATGAGCAGTTCTTC,CASSGQGSSYNEQFF
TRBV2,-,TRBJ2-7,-,TGTGCCAGATCCTCCGGGGCCTCCTACGAGCAGTACTTC,CARSSGASYEQYF
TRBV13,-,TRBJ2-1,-,TGTGCCAGCAGCTTTGGGGCTTACAATGAGCAGTTCTTC,CASSFGAYNEQFF
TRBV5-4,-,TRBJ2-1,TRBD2,TGTGCCAGCAGCAACCCAGGGGGACTAGCGGGCCATCGCTCCTACAATGAGCAGTTCTTC,CASSNPGGLAGHRSYNEQFF
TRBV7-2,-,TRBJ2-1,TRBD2,TGTGCCAGCAGCTTAGTCGGGGGGGCCGGGGAGCAGTTCTTC,CASSLVGGAGEQFF
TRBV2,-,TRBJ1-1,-,TGTGCCAGCAGTAGGGAGAACACTGAAGCTTTCTTT,CASSRENTEAFF
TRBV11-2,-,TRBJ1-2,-,TGTGCCAGCAGCTTGAATGGGGGAGCGAGGGGCTACACCTTC,CASSLNGGARGYTF
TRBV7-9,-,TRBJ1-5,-,TGTGCCAGCAGCCCCCCTACAGGGAATAGCAATCAGCCCCAGCATTTT,CASSPPTGNSNQPQHF
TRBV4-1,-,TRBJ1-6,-,TGCGCCAGCAGCCAAGAAGGACAGAGTTCACCCCTCCACTTT,CASSQEGQSSPLHF
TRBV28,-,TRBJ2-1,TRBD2,TGTGCCAGCAGTCCCAGACTAGCGGCTACCTACAATGAGCAGTTCTTC,CASSPRLAATYNEQFF
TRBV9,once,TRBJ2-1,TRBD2,TGTGCCAGCAGCCAGAGCGGGGGTTTCCCTAATGAGCAGTTCTTC,CASSQSGGFPNEQFF
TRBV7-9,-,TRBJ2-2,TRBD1,TGTGCCAGCAGCTCCGGGACAGATCTGATAGGGGAGCTGTTTTTT,CASSSGTDLIGELFF
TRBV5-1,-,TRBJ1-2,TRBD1,TGCGCCAGCAGCTTTAGCACAGGGGGCAACTATGGCTACACCTTC,CASSFSTGGNYGYTF
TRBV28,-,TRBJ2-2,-,TGTGCCAGCAGACGACCGGGGCCGGCGAACACCGGGGAGCTGTTTTTT,CASRRPGPANTGELFF
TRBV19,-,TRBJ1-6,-,TGTGCCAGTAGTATAGGTGACAGCGGATTCTATAATTCACCCCTCCACTTT,CASSIGDSGFYNSPLHF
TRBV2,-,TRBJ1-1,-,TGTGTCCGAACCCTGGCGGGGAACACTGAAGCTTTCTTT,CVRTLAGNTEAFF
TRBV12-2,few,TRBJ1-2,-,TGTGCAAGTCGCTTAGTGGCGACAGGGGGTCCCCTTAACTATGGCTACACCTTC,CASRLVATGGPLNYGYTF
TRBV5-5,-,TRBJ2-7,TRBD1,TGTGCCAGCAGCTTCCAGGGACAGCTCTCCTACGAGCAGTACTTC,CASSFQGQLSYEQYF
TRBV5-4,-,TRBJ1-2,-,TGTGCCAGCAGCTTGGGCGGAGGCCTGTATGGCTACACCTTC,CASSLGGGLYGYTF
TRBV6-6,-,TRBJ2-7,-,TGTGCCAGCAGTTACTCGGAGGATTACGAGCAGTACTTC,CASSYSEDYEQYF